This TCR beta chain was retrieved from a study of CD8 T cells in ankylosing spondylitis. Only a few counts were recorded for this clonotype. Its target is not known. Study findings and constraints: Clones that were linked to disease were CD8+ and were relatively rare in peripheral blood. It appeared that ankylosing spondylitis blood was characterized by a TCR beta motif of under ten highly homologous variants. Prior work had noted some motif variants in reactive arthritis blood and synovial fluid.

The CDR3 totals 14 residues. Germline V gene data show CDR1 as MNHEY and CDR2 as SVGAGI. Between the trimmed V and J ends, which lost 2 bases and 2 bases, there was a span of 7 bases. Using quantitative 5'-RACE with molecular barcodes, the authors made TCR beta libraries. TCRdb reanalysed the 5' RACE reads using MiXCR and keeps one entry per CDR3 protein. This sample has 200,000 or so distinct CDR3 sequences, with roughly 13% found just once. The chain is built from TRBV6-5 and TRBJ1-5; D remains unclear. Sequenced: blood, either unsorted or a sorted T cell fraction (not recorded which). This TCR derives from a female donor with ankylosing spondylitis or in good health (not recorded which). The CDR3 loop is CASSYDPRNQPQHF. The CDR3 nucleotides are TGTGCCAGCAGTTACGATCCCCGCAATCAGCCCCAGCATTTT.